Described below is a single TCR beta chain sequence and its context. Its antigen is unknown. One base away there is no much larger clone; base qualities are not given. This entry is derived from a study of T-cell memory formation after mild COVID-19 (dated by TCRdb to 2020 to 2023). The study in broad terms: TCR sequence clusters from the two donors were largely donor specific. Longitudinal TCRalpha and TCRbeta repertoire sequencing tracked T-cell clones expanding and contracting after mild COVID-19 in a couple of donors. Two young, previously healthy adult volunteers, one female and one male, were included in the cohort. Points the paper makes about the study in general: Whether the second-wave clones peaking on day 37 were SARS-CoV-2 specific was not confirmed. The study covered only a couple of mild cases, and larger cohorts including severe cases with pre-infection samples were considered necessary. Contracting CD4+ clones turned up mainly in the CM and EM memory subsets, whereas EMRA was where CD8+ clones were enriched. The detection of some responding clones in pre-infection memory suggests that pre-existing cross-reactive memory T cells joined the SARS-CoV-2 response. Clones contracting from day 15 to 85 had balanced CD4/CD8 phenotypes, while a second wave expanding from day 15 to 37 was biased towards CD4+.

From a lookup of the germline V gene, CDR1 and CDR2 are SQVTM and ANQGSEA. Germline trimming: 6 bases from V, 4 bases from J; junction bases outside gene matches: 14. From cysteine to phenylalanine, the CDR3 is 16 amino acids long. Only the CDR3 part of the read is kept: 48 bases, read in frame from the first base. TCRdb lists the instrument as Illumina NovaSeq 6000. TCRalpha and TCRbeta cDNA libraries were built by 5'RACE with constant-segment primers, adding sample barcodes and unique molecular identifiers. Trizol reagent was used to extract RNA from every sample. The libraries were amplified in two PCR steps, and the second step added a second sample barcode and Illumina TruSeq adapters. Sequencing of libraries was performed on an Illumina NovaSeq with 2 x 150 bp paired-end reads. The authors' pipeline ran thus. With migec v1.2.7, reads were demultiplexed and then collapsed into UMI-guided consensus sequences. Using mixcr v2.1.11, UMI consensuses were aligned to TRA and TRB V and J templates and then assembled into clonotypes. Expanded or contracted clonotypes were those called significant by both edgeR and NoisET, with noise models trained on biological replicates. For edgeR calls, a false discovery rate-adjusted p below 0.01 and a log2 fold-change threshold of 1 were applied. PCA with hierarchical clustering of max-normalized trajectories of the 1000 most abundant clonotypes was used as exploratory dynamics analysis. Separately sequenced CD4+ and CD8+ repertoires were used to assign a CD4 or CD8 phenotype to each responding clone. TCRdb reworked the public reads: Q25 trimming with fastp, MiXCR clone assembly, productive beta chains retained. Rows with a matching CDR3 protein are joined into one entry that keeps the most common DNA and genes. TCRdb, not the authors, supplied the V and J calls. The sample table shows around 340,000 distinct CDR3 sequences, and about an eighth are seen once. The top ten clonotypes cover about 20% of the sample.

Ficoll-Paque density gradient centrifugation was the method used to isolate PBMCs. The clonotype comes from a man aged 18 to 30 who had mild COVID-19 (a few samples of this study predate the infection). The sample titles of this study are shuffled in the database, so cell type and time point are left out; the donor was told from shared clones. The chain couples TRBV29-1 to TRBJ1-1, with 10 central nucleotides matching TRBD1. Sequencing was done on a sample of PBMCs or a T cell subset sorted from them (not recorded which). The DNA is TGCAGCGTCCGGGGGGCAAGACAGGGGGCGAGCACTGAAGCTTTCTTT. It is translated as CSVRGARQGASTEAFF.